This T cell receptor beta chain was retrieved from a study of identifying expanded T cells in peripheral blood. Whole-study results and caveats: Technical replicates showed about 1.1 changed clones; two weeks roughly 18; four weeks 19. Clone count variance between approximately two-week samples rose with total template count.

This clone was counted a single time. Its cognate antigen is unknown. Collection occurred without any documented infections or immune events in donors. TCRdb's table, derived via immunoSEQ multiplex PCR, lists solely in-frame clones and lacks some. The table includes 70,000 to 100,000 clones, almost 90% detected once. In germline, CDR1 is MDHEN, CDR2 SYDVKM. V was clipped by 3 bases and J by 3 bases, with 17 bases between them. The CDR3 runs to 16 residues. This sequence originates from a person aged 18 to 70 in good health. Sequencing input: blood. This chain links TRBV28 with TRBJ1-1; unclear D gene. CDR3 nucleotide sequence: TGTGCCAGCAGTTTTATTATTACACGGGCGGACACTGAAGCTTTCTTT. As protein: CASSFIITRADTEAFF.